This TCR beta chain appears in the sequencing data of a study of a mutant IDH1 vaccine in newly diagnosed glioma. Study in general: The sex distribution of treated patients was 62.5% male and about 38% female, with a mean age of around 40 years.

Of note for this clone: The antigen remains unidentified.

Stated time point: week 35, safety follow-up. Each dose of the vaccine consisted of 300 ug of mutant IDH1 20-mer peptide, with topical imiquimod. Eight vaccine doses were administered to patients at weeks 1, 3, 5, 7, 11, 15, 19 and 23. Those who donated had recent WHO grade 3 or 4 IDH1-mutant, ATRX-lost astrocytomas. Per the germline V gene, CDR1 is SGHNT and CDR2 is YYREEE (reference sequence). The trim removed 3 bases at V and 4 bases at J, leaving 6 bases unmatched. The CDR3 extends over 14 amino acids. The table came from immunoSEQ multiplex PCR; TCRdb's copy has only in-frame clones and leaves some out. This table holds about 65,000 clones, about four fifths found once.

This TCR was recovered from a man aged 40-49 years with glioma. The sample in question was PBMCs, obtained from a glioma patient whose treatment included an IDH1 peptide vaccine. The chain employs TRBV5-4 and TRBJ1-2; TRBD1 matches 7 bases. DNA for the CDR3: TGTGCCAGCAGCTCGACAGGGATCGGCTATGGCTACACCTTC. Translation gives CASSSTGIGYGYTF.